These T cell receptor beta chains were read from a single sample in a study of control samples from healthy donors and cancer patients. Assay used: immunoSEQ multiplex PCR; TCRdb lists only in-frame clones, some missing. This sample has some 95,000 clones; about 86% occur once, and the top ten carry roughly an eighth. Sequenced input: blood. The receptors stem from a man aged 25-40 years in good health. Each CDR3 is given with its conserved first and last residue. Fields, in order: V gene, D gene, clone size, J gene, CDR3 DNA, CDR3 protein. The D gene is left open where the match is weak. Clone size is given for some rows only: seen once, a few or many times, or a class if the clone is expanded.

v_call: TRBV7-9; d_call: -; clone_size: -; j_call: TRBJ2-7; cdr3_nt: TGTGCCAGCAGCTCGGGGGTCTCCTACGAGCAGTACTTC; cdr3_aa: CASSSGVSYEQYF
v_call: TRBV19; d_call: -; clone_size: -; j_call: TRBJ1-1; cdr3_nt: TGTGCCAGTAGTATGAATTTGAACACTGAAGCTTTCTTT; cdr3_aa: CASSMNLNTEAFF
v_call: TRBV19; d_call: -; clone_size: -; j_call: TRBJ2-1; cdr3_nt: TGTGCCAGTAGTATAACAGCGTCGGGCTCCTACAATGAGCAGTTCTTC; cdr3_aa: CASSITASGSYNEQFF
v_call: TRBV28; d_call: -; clone_size: -; j_call: TRBJ2-1; cdr3_nt: TGTGCCAGCAGTTCTAACCCGGGTTCCTACAATGAGCAGTTCTTC; cdr3_aa: CASSSNPGSYNEQFF
v_call: TRBV19; d_call: -; clone_size: once; j_call: TRBJ1-5; cdr3_nt: TGTGCCAGTAGTATATTCGTGGGGGTGGGCAATCAGCCCCAGCATTTT; cdr3_aa: CASSIFVGVGNQPQHF
v_call: TRBV5-1; d_call: TRBD2; clone_size: -; j_call: TRBJ2-7; cdr3_nt: TGCGCCAGCAGCAGCGGGGGGAGCTCCTACGAGCAGTACTTC; cdr3_aa: CASSSGGSSYEQYF
v_call: TRBV5-4; d_call: -; clone_size: -; j_call: TRBJ2-1; cdr3_nt: TGTGCCAGCAGCTTGAATTCGGGAGTTGGGTTGGATGAGCAGTTCTTC; cdr3_aa: CASSLNSGVGLDEQFF
v_call: TRBV28; d_call: -; clone_size: -; j_call: TRBJ2-6; cdr3_nt: TGTGCCAGCAGTTTAGCGGGCTCTGGGGCCAACGTCCTGACTTTC; cdr3_aa: CASSLAGSGANVLTF
v_call: TRBV4-2; d_call: -; clone_size: -; j_call: TRBJ1-1; cdr3_nt: TGTGCCAGCAGCCGTGGACTGCAGAACACTGAAGCTTTCTTT; cdr3_aa: CASSRGLQNTEAFF
v_call: TRBV7-9; d_call: TRBD2; clone_size: -; j_call: TRBJ2-1; cdr3_nt: TGTGCCAGCAGCAAAACTAGCGGGAGGGAAGTCTTC; cdr3_aa: CASSKTSGREVF
v_call: TRBV4-3; d_call: -; clone_size: -; j_call: TRBJ2-2; cdr3_nt: TGCGCCAGCAGCCAAGATGAAGGGGATACGGGGGAGCTGTTTTTT; cdr3_aa: CASSQDEGDTGELFF
v_call: TRBV2; d_call: -; clone_size: -; j_call: TRBJ2-3; cdr3_nt: TGTGCCAGCAGTGAAGGGGGCAAGCTTCATTTAGATACGCAGTATTTT; cdr3_aa: CASSEGGKLHLDTQYF
v_call: TRBV7-9; d_call: TRBD1; clone_size: -; j_call: TRBJ2-3; cdr3_nt: TGTGCCAGCAGCTTCACAGGGGCGAACACAGATACGCAGTATTTT; cdr3_aa: CASSFTGANTDTQYF
v_call: TRBV7-9; d_call: TRBD2; clone_size: -; j_call: TRBJ2-7; cdr3_nt: TGTGCCAGCAGCTTTCGTGGAGCGGGAGTGGTCTACGAGCAGTACTTC; cdr3_aa: CASSFRGAGVVYEQYF
v_call: TRBV7-3; d_call: TRBD1; clone_size: -; j_call: TRBJ2-1; cdr3_nt: TGTGCCAGCAGCTTATACGCGACAGGGGGATACAATGAGCAGTTCTTC; cdr3_aa: CASSLYATGGYNEQFF
v_call: TRBV2; d_call: TRBD2; clone_size: -; j_call: TRBJ2-3; cdr3_nt: TGTGCCAGCAGTCTAAGACTAGCGGGAGATGTTACAGATACGCAGTATTTT; cdr3_aa: CASSLRLAGDVTDTQYF
v_call: TRBV5-5; d_call: TRBD2; clone_size: -; j_call: TRBJ2-3; cdr3_nt: TGTGCCAGCAGCTTCAAGACTAGCGGGAAAACAGATACGCAGTATTTT; cdr3_aa: CASSFKTSGKTDTQYF
v_call: TRBV11-1; d_call: TRBD1; clone_size: -; j_call: TRBJ1-1; cdr3_nt: TGTGCCAGCAGCTTACGAGGTGACAGGGACACTGAAGCTTTCTTT; cdr3_aa: CASSLRGDRDTEAFF
v_call: TRBV7-8; d_call: -; clone_size: -; j_call: TRBJ1-5; cdr3_nt: TGTGCCAGCAGCTTAGGGGGGGATAGCAATCAGCCCCAGCATTTT; cdr3_aa: CASSLGGDSNQPQHF
v_call: TRBV7-9; d_call: -; clone_size: -; j_call: TRBJ2-7; cdr3_nt: TGTGCCAGCAGCTTAGCTGGCAGTGGGCAGTACTTC; cdr3_aa: CASSLAGSGQYF
v_call: TRBV30; d_call: TRBD2; clone_size: -; j_call: TRBJ2-1; cdr3_nt: TGTGCCTGGAGTGCCTATAGCGGGTACAATGAGCAGTTCTTC; cdr3_aa: CAWSAYSGYNEQFF
v_call: TRBV19; d_call: TRBD1; clone_size: -; j_call: TRBJ2-1; cdr3_nt: TGTGCCAGTAGTCGCGGGACAGGATCCAATGAGCAGTTCTTC; cdr3_aa: CASSRGTGSNEQFF
v_call: TRBV18; d_call: -; clone_size: -; j_call: TRBJ1-5; cdr3_nt: TGTGCCAGCTCATCCGACAGAGATCAGCCCCAGCATTTT; cdr3_aa: CASSSDRDQPQHF
v_call: TRBV21-1; d_call: -; clone_size: -; j_call: TRBJ1-2; cdr3_nt: TGTGCCAGCAGCAAGGTCGGTGGCTACACCTTC; cdr3_aa: CASSKVGGYTF
v_call: TRBV12-3/TRBV12-4; d_call: -; clone_size: once; j_call: TRBJ1-1; cdr3_nt: TGTGCCAGCAGCCGGGACCAGAACACTGAAGCTTTCTTT; cdr3_aa: CASSRDQNTEAFF
v_call: TRBV3-1/TRBV3-2; d_call: TRBD1; clone_size: -; j_call: TRBJ1-2; cdr3_nt: TGTGCCAGCAGCCCTCGGACAGGGGAGGCTGGCTACACCTTC; cdr3_aa: CASSPRTGEAGYTF
v_call: TRBV27; d_call: TRBD2; clone_size: -; j_call: TRBJ2-7; cdr3_nt: TGTGCCAGCAGTTTAGAAACTAGCGGGGCCCAGGAGCAGTACTTC; cdr3_aa: CASSLETSGAQEQYF
v_call: TRBV19; d_call: -; clone_size: -; j_call: TRBJ2-3; cdr3_nt: TGTGCCACCTCTCCCGGGGCCCCAGATACGCAGTATTTT; cdr3_aa: CATSPGAPDTQYF
v_call: TRBV3-1/TRBV3-2; d_call: -; clone_size: once; j_call: TRBJ2-2; cdr3_nt: TGTGCCAGCAGCCAAACGAACACCGGGGAGCTGTTTTTT; cdr3_aa: CASSQTNTGELFF
v_call: TRBV27; d_call: -; clone_size: once; j_call: TRBJ1-1; cdr3_nt: TGTGCCAGCAGTTTATCGTTGAGAACTGAAGCTTTCTTT; cdr3_aa: CASSLSLRTEAFF
v_call: TRBV2; d_call: -; clone_size: -; j_call: TRBJ1-1; cdr3_nt: TGTGCCAGCAGAACGGTGCGGAAGTCCGAATCGAACACTGAAGCTTTCTTT; cdr3_aa: CASRTVRKSESNTEAFF
v_call: TRBV11-3; d_call: -; clone_size: -; j_call: TRBJ2-7; cdr3_nt: TGTGCCAGCAGCTTAGGTCAGAGAGAGCAGTACTTC; cdr3_aa: CASSLGQREQYF
v_call: TRBV18; d_call: -; clone_size: -; j_call: TRBJ2-7; cdr3_nt: TGTGCCAGCTCACCAAATTCCCAGGACTACGAGCAGTACTTC; cdr3_aa: CASSPNSQDYEQYF
v_call: TRBV18; d_call: -; clone_size: -; j_call: TRBJ2-2; cdr3_nt: TGTGCCAGCTCCCAGGAGTCGAACACCGGGGAGCTGTTTTTT; cdr3_aa: CASSQESNTGELFF
v_call: TRBV6-6; d_call: TRBD1; clone_size: -; j_call: TRBJ1-2; cdr3_nt: TGTGCCAGCAGTCGACTAGCCGGGACAGGAACCTATTATGGCTACACCTTC; cdr3_aa: CASSRLAGTGTYYGYTF
v_call: TRBV7-6; d_call: -; clone_size: -; j_call: TRBJ2-1; cdr3_nt: TGTGCCAGCAGCCCAGCGCGGTACAATGAGCAGTTCTTC; cdr3_aa: CASSPARYNEQFF
v_call: TRBV24-1; d_call: TRBD1; clone_size: once; j_call: TRBJ2-4; cdr3_nt: TGTGCCACCAGTGGCCACCCAGGACAGGGTCAAGCCAAAAACATTCAGTACTTC; cdr3_aa: CATSGHPGQGQAKNIQYF
v_call: TRBV28; d_call: -; clone_size: -; j_call: TRBJ1-1; cdr3_nt: TGTGCCAGCAGCCAGAACAGGTACGAGAACACTGAAGCTTTCTTT; cdr3_aa: CASSQNRYENTEAFF
v_call: TRBV18; d_call: -; clone_size: -; j_call: TRBJ2-4; cdr3_nt: TGTGCCAGCTCACCCCTGGAGGGAGCCAAAAACATTCAGTACTTC; cdr3_aa: CASSPLEGAKNIQYF
v_call: TRBV19; d_call: -; clone_size: -; j_call: TRBJ1-6; cdr3_nt: TGTGCCAGTAGTATTCCGGGGGACCCCTCTCGGAATTCACCCCTCCACTTT; cdr3_aa: CASSIPGDPSRNSPLHF
v_call: TRBV7-6; d_call: TRBD1; clone_size: -; j_call: TRBJ2-4; cdr3_nt: TGTGCCAGCAGCCCCACGGACAGGGCAACTCCCAAAAACATTCAGTACTTC; cdr3_aa: CASSPTDRATPKNIQYF
v_call: TRBV5-6; d_call: TRBD2; clone_size: -; j_call: TRBJ2-7; cdr3_nt: TGTGCCAGCAGCTCACTAGCGGGGAACGAGCAGTACTTC; cdr3_aa: CASSSLAGNEQYF
v_call: TRBV7-2; d_call: -; clone_size: -; j_call: TRBJ1-5; cdr3_nt: TGTGCCAGCAGCCTTCAGGGGAGCGGCAATCAGCCCCAGCATTTT; cdr3_aa: CASSLQGSGNQPQHF
v_call: TRBV10-3; d_call: -; clone_size: -; j_call: TRBJ1-5; cdr3_nt: TGTGCCATCAGTGAGTCCCAAAATCAGCCCCAGCATTTT; cdr3_aa: CAISESQNQPQHF
v_call: TRBV10-3; d_call: TRBD1; clone_size: -; j_call: TRBJ2-3; cdr3_nt: TGTGCCATCAGTGGCGGGCTGGACAGGGTGGGGACAGATACGCAGTATTTT; cdr3_aa: CAISGGLDRVGTDTQYF
v_call: TRBV18; d_call: -; clone_size: -; j_call: TRBJ2-5; cdr3_nt: TGTGCCAGCAAAGGGGGGCCCCAAGAGACCCAGTACTTC; cdr3_aa: CASKGGPQETQYF
v_call: TRBV9; d_call: -; clone_size: -; j_call: TRBJ2-7; cdr3_nt: TGTGCCAGCAGCGTAGAGGGAGGAGGGAGCCACGAGCAGTACTTC; cdr3_aa: CASSVEGGGSHEQYF
v_call: TRBV27; d_call: -; clone_size: -; j_call: TRBJ2-7; cdr3_nt: TGTGCCAGCAGTTTATCCCTTGGCTACGAGCAGTACTTC; cdr3_aa: CASSLSLGYEQYF
v_call: TRBV28; d_call: -; clone_size: -; j_call: TRBJ2-3; cdr3_nt: TGTGCCAGCAGCGCCCGGGGGGCCTTCGCGAATACGCAGTATTTT; cdr3_aa: CASSARGAFANTQYF
v_call: TRBV18; d_call: -; clone_size: -; j_call: TRBJ2-3; cdr3_nt: TGTGCCAGCTCGCCTAGCACAGATACGCAGTATTTT; cdr3_aa: CASSPSTDTQYF
v_call: TRBV7-2; d_call: -; clone_size: -; j_call: TRBJ1-2; cdr3_nt: TGTGCCAGCAGCTTGGGGGTAGGGGGGTATGGCTACACCTTC; cdr3_aa: CASSLGVGGYGYTF
v_call: TRBV2; d_call: -; clone_size: once; j_call: TRBJ1-4; cdr3_nt: TGTGCCAGCAGTGAAGATGGGGTGCGGGATGAAAAACTGTTTTTT; cdr3_aa: CASSEDGVRDEKLFF
v_call: TRBV6-5; d_call: -; clone_size: -; j_call: TRBJ1-3; cdr3_nt: TGTGCCAGCAGCCGGGCCCGAGGTTCCGGAAACACCATATATTTT; cdr3_aa: CASSRARGSGNTIYF
v_call: TRBV29-1; d_call: -; clone_size: -; j_call: TRBJ2-7; cdr3_nt: TGCAGCGTTGGGGGCCCCTACGAGCAGTACTTC; cdr3_aa: CSVGGPYEQYF
v_call: TRBV7-2; d_call: -; clone_size: -; j_call: TRBJ1-4; cdr3_nt: TGTGCCAGCAGCTTACAGCCAGGGCAGGGGCGTGAAAAACTGTTTTTT; cdr3_aa: CASSLQPGQGREKLFF
v_call: TRBV24-1; d_call: TRBD2; clone_size: -; j_call: TRBJ2-1; cdr3_nt: TGTGCCTCCAGCGGGGACCGCTACAATGAGCAGTTCTTC; cdr3_aa: CASSGDRYNEQFF
v_call: TRBV3-1/TRBV3-2; d_call: TRBD2; clone_size: once; j_call: TRBJ2-5; cdr3_nt: TGTGCCAGCAGCCAAGATCGGCTAGCGGGAGGTTGGCCCTACCAAGAGACCCAGTACTTC; cdr3_aa: CASSQDRLAGGWPYQETQYF
v_call: TRBV9; d_call: -; clone_size: -; j_call: TRBJ1-4; cdr3_nt: TGTGCCAGCAGCCCCGGGGGGGTTCGATGGGAAAAACTGTTTTTT; cdr3_aa: CASSPGGVRWEKLFF
v_call: TRBV11-2; d_call: -; clone_size: -; j_call: TRBJ1-1; cdr3_nt: TGTGCCAGCAGCTCCGGTGGTCATGAAGCTTTCTTT; cdr3_aa: CASSSGGHEAFF
v_call: TRBV19; d_call: -; clone_size: -; j_call: TRBJ2-1; cdr3_nt: TGTGCCAGTAGGGGCTACAATGAGCAGTTCTTC; cdr3_aa: CASRGYNEQFF